A selection of T cell receptor beta chains follows, all from one sample in a study of cytomegalovirus exposure and HLA in healthy donors. Assay used: immunoSEQ multiplex PCR; TCRdb lists only in-frame clones, some missing. The repertoire holds 250,000 to 350,000 clones, 86% seen once, with roughly 4% in the top ten. Sample: PBMCs. The source is a man aged 40-49 years in good health and CMV-seropositive. CDR3s include the opening cysteine and the closing phenylalanine or tryptophan. A D gene is named only where the DNA matches it firmly. Size values are once, few and many counts, or a class for expanded clones, and some rows have none.

j_call d_call clone_size v_call cdr3_nt cdr3_aa
TRBJ1-2 - - TRBV5-4 TGTGCCAGCAGCTTTGGGACAACCTATGGCTACACCTTC CASSFGTTYGYTF
TRBJ1-5 TRBD1 - TRBV28 TGTGCCAGCAGTTTTTACCGAACAGGGGTGGGCAATCAGCCCCAGCATTTT CASSFYRTGVGNQPQHF
TRBJ1-2 - - TRBV6-5 TGTGCCAGCAGTTCCCAGACAAAATCGAACTATGGCTACACCTTC CASSSQTKSNYGYTF
TRBJ2-5 - - TRBV19 TGTGCCAGTAGTCGCCTCGGAGAGACCCAGTACTTC CASSRLGETQYF
TRBJ2-7 TRBD1 once TRBV2 TGTGCCAGCAGCGATGGGACAGGCTCCTACGAGCAGTACTTC CASSDGTGSYEQYF
TRBJ1-6 TRBD1 - TRBV6-1 TGTGCCATCGACCGGGACAGGGGATCTTCACCCCTCCACTTT CAIDRDRGSSPLHF
TRBJ2-1 - few TRBV4-3 TGCGCCAGCAGCCAAGAAAGGGGCCAGAGTCGGGAGCAGTTCTTC CASSQERGQSREQFF
TRBJ2-3 - - TRBV28 TGTGCCAGCAGTTTCGCCAGGGTTGATGGCACAGATACGCAGTATTTT CASSFARVDGTDTQYF
TRBJ2-3 TRBD2 - TRBV11-3 TGTGCCAGCAGCCCCAGCGGGAGGATCCCAGATACGCAGTATTTT CASSPSGRIPDTQYF
TRBJ2-1 TRBD2 - TRBV7-2 TGTGCCAGCAGCTCTTGGACTAGCGGGAGTCCCAATGAGCAGTTCTTC CASSSWTSGSPNEQFF
TRBJ2-5 TRBD2 - TRBV7-2 TGTGCCAGCAGCCCTCCGGGACTACCAGAGACCCAGTACTTC CASSPPGLPETQYF
TRBJ1-1 - - TRBV6-5 TGTGCCAGCAGTTACTCATTATTCGTAGCTTTCTTT CASSYSLFVAFF
TRBJ2-7 - - TRBV28 TGTGCCACTCAAACACAGTTCTACGAGCAGTACTTC CATQTQFYEQYF
TRBJ1-5 - - TRBV27 TGTGCCAGCAGTTCCCCCTTATCCGGGGTCGGTCAGCCCCAGCATTTT CASSSPLSGVGQPQHF
TRBJ2-2 TRBD2 once TRBV27 TGTGCCAGCAGTTTATGGGCCAGGGAGGGCGGGGAGCTGTTTTTT CASSLWAREGGELFF
TRBJ2-7 TRBD2 - TRBV18 TGTGCCAGCTCACGTACTAGCGGGATAGGGGAGCAGTACTTC CASSRTSGIGEQYF
TRBJ2-7 - - TRBV19 TGTGCCAGTAGTATAGGTTACTCCAGGGCCTACGAGCAGTACTTC CASSIGYSRAYEQYF
TRBJ2-7 - once TRBV6-1 TGTGCCAGCAGTGAACCGGGACTGCACTACGAGCAGTACTTC CASSEPGLHYEQYF
TRBJ1-2 TRBD1 once TRBV7-9 TGTTCCAGCAGCACAGGACAGGGGAGCTACACCTTC CSSSTGQGSYTF
TRBJ2-5 TRBD1 - TRBV6-1 TGTGCCAGCAGTGAAAAGGGGGCGCATGGTTTTCTGGAGACCCAGTACTTC CASSEKGAHGFLETQYF
TRBJ2-7 TRBD1 - TRBV27 TGTGCCACCAGCGCAGTTGGACAGGGGTACGAGCAGTACTTC CATSAVGQGYEQYF
TRBJ2-4 TRBD1 - TRBV7-3 TGTGCCAGCAGCTTCGGGACAGGGGTGGGAGACATTCAGTACTTC CASSFGTGVGDIQYF